This T cell receptor beta chain was captured in a study of control samples from healthy donors and cancer patients. The CDR3 extends over 14 amino acids. Germline V gene lookup returns CDR1 SGHNT and CDR2 YYREEE (reference sequence). The V end lost 4 bases, the J end lost 1 base, and 12 bases lay between the germline ends. Sequenced by immunoSEQ multiplex PCR; TCRdb stores in-frame clones only, minus some. The repertoire consists of 15,000 or so clones, with 85% to 95% occurring once and the leading ten covering approximately 15%. Sequencing was carried out using PBMCs. V and J are TRBV5-4 and TRBJ2-7; D gene ambiguous. The sequence was obtained from an older man with lung cancer. Here the CDR3 DNA reads TGTGCCAGCAGCGCAGGCCTATCGTCCTACGAGCAGTACTTC. Translated, it gives CASSAGLSSYEQYF.